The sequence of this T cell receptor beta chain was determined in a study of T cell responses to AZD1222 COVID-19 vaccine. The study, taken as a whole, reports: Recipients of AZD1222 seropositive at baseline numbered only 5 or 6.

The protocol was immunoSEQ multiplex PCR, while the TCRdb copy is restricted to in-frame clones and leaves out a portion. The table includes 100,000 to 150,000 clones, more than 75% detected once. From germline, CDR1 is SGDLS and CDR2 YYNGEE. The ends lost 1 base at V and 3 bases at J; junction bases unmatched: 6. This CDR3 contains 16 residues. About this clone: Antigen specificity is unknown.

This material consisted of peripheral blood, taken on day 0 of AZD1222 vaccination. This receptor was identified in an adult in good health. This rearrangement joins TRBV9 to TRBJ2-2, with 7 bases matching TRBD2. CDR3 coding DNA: TGTGCCAGCAGCGTAACAAGCGGGGCTTACACCGGGGAGCTGTTTTTT. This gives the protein CASSVTSGAYTGELFF.